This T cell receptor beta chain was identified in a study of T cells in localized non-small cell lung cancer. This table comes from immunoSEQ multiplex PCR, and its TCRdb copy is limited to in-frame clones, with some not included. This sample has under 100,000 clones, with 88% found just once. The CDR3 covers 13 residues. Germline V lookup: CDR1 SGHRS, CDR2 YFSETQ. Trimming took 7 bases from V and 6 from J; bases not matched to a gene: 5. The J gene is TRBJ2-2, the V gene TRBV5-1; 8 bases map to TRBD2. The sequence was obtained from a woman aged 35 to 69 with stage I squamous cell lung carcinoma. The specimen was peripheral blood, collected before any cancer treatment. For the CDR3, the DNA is TGCGCCAGCGGCGGGGGGAAGGCCGGGGAGCTGTTTTTT. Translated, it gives CASGGGKAGELFF.